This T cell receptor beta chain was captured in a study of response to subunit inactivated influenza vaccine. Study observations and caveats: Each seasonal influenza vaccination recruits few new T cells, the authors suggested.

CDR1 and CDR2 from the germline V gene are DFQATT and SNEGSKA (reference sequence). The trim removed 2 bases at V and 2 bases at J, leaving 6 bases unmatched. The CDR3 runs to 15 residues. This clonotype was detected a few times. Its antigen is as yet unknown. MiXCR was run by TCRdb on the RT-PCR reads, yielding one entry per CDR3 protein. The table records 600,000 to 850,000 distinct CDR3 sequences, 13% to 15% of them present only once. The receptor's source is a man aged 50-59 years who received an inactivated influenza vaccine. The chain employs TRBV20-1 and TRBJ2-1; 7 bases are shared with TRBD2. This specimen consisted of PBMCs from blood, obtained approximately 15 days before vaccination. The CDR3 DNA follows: TGCAGTGCTAGATCTGGGCGGGGGACCTACAATGAGCAGTTCTTC. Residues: CSARSGRGTYNEQFF.